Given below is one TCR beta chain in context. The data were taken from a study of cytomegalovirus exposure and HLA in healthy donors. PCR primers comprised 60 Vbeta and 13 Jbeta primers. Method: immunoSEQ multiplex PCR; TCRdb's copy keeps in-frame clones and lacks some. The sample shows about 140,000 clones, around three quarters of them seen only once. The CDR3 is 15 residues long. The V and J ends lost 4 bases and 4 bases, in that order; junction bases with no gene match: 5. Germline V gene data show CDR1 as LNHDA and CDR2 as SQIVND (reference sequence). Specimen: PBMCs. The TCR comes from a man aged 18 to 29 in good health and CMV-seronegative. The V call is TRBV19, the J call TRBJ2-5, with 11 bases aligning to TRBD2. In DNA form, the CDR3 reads TGTGCCAGTAGTACCGGGACTAGCGGTCGAGAGACCCAGTACTTC. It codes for CASSTGTSGRETQYF.